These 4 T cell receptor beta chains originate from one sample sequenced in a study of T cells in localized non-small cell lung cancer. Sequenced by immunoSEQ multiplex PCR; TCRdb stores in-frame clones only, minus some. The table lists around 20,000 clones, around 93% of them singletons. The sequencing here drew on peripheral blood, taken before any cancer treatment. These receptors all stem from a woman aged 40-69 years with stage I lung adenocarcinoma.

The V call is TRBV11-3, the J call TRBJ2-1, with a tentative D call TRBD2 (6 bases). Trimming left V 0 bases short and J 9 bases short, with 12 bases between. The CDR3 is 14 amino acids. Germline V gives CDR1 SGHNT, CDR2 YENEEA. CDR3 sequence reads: CASSLDGTLPEQFF. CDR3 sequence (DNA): TGTGCCAGCAGCTTAGACGGGACTCTTCCTGAGCAGTTCTTC. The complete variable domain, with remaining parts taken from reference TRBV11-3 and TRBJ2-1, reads EAGVVQSPRYKIIEKKQPVAFWCNPISGHNTLYWYLQNLGQGPELLIRYENEEAVDDSQLPKDRFSAERLKGVDSTLKIQPAELGDSAVYLCASSLDGTLPEQFFGPGTRLTVL.

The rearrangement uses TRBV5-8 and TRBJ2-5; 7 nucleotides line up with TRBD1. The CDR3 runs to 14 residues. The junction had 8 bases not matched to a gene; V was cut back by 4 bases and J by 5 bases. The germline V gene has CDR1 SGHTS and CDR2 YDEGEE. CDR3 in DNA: TGTGCCAGCAGCCCCCCGACAGGGTTGGAGACCCAGTACTTC. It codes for CASSPPTGLETQYF.

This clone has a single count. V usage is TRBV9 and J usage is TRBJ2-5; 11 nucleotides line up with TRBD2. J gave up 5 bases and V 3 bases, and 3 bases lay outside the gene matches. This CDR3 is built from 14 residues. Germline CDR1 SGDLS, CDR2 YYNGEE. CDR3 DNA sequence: TGTGCCAGCAGCGCCCTAGCGGGGGGTGAGACCCAGTACTTC. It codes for CASSALAGGETQYF.

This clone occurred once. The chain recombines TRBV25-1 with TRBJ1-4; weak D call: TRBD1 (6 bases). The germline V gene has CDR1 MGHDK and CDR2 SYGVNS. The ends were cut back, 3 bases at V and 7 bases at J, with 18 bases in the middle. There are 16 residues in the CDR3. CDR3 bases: TGTGCCAGCAGTGACATAGGGGGTCCAGGGTTTGAAAAACTGTTTTTT. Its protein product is CASSDIGGPGFEKLFF.